The 17 T cell receptor beta chains below all came from one sample that was sequenced in a study of T cell clones after liver transplantation. Data came from immunoSEQ multiplex PCR; TCRdb stores just in-frame clones and leaves some out. The sample contains about 33,000 clones, approximately 96% of which appear only once. Material: CD8+ T cells from blood, obtained 12 months after liver transplant. The receptor set was obtained from a human patient who received a liver transplant. Some T cells here may be from the graft donor.

As for this clone: Distinct nucleotide sequences in the sample also encode this CDR3. The V gene is TRBV11-2, the J gene TRBJ2-7; 9 nucleotides match TRBD1. CDR1 and CDR2 from the germline V gene are SGHAT and FQNNGV. Trimming took 1 base from V and 2 from J; bases not matched to a gene: 0. The CDR3 loop spans 14 amino acids. CDR3 sequence: CASSLGQGAYEQYF. CDR3 nucleotide sequence: TGTGCCAGCAGCTTAGGACAGGGGGCCTACGAGCAGTACTTC.

This clone was observed a single time. The chain recombines TRBV5-1 with TRBJ1-4; 9 bases align to TRBD1. V trimming: 0 bases; J trimming: 7 bases; junction bases outside the gene matches: 4. The length of the CDR3 is 15 residues. The germline CDR1 and CDR2 sequences are SGHRS and YFSETQ. The CDR3 bases are TGCGCCAGCAGCTTGGAGGGACAGGGAGGTGAAAAACTGTTTTTT. Its protein is CASSLEGQGGEKLFF.

The chain has TRBV30 and TRBJ2-1; the match to TRBD1 covers 11 bases. J lost 9 bases, V lost 6 bases, and 10 bases had no gene match. This CDR3 has 14 amino acids. Germline V gives CDR1 GTSNPN, CDR2 SVGIG (reference sequence). CDR3 protein: CACTGQGAGGEQFF. The CDR3 bases are TGTGCCTGCACCGGACAGGGGGCGGGGGGTGAGCAGTTCTTC.

This chain links TRBV7-9 with TRBJ2-5, with D maybe TRBD1 (7 bases). The ends were cut back, 6 bases at V and 5 bases at J, with 13 bases in the middle. The CDR3 sequence is 13 residues long. CDR1 and CDR2 (germline): SEHNR, FQNEAQ (reference sequence). Here the CDR3 DNA reads TGTGCCAGCAGAACAGGGGAGGCGGAGACCCAGTACTTC. Its protein is CASRTGEAETQYF.

The chain links TRBV7-2 to TRBJ2-1; 12 positions agree with TRBD2. Germline V gives CDR1 SGHTA, CDR2 FQGNSA. The CDR3 covers 16 residues. The junction had 1 base not matched to a gene; V was cut back by 2 bases and J by 2 bases. Here the CDR3 DNA reads TGTGCCAGCAGCTTACGACTAGCGGGAGCCTACAATGAGCAGTTCTTC. This gives the protein CASSLRLAGAYNEQFF.

The rearrangement links TRBV9 to TRBJ2-1, with TRBD2 matching over 11 bases. CDR1 is SGDLS, CDR2 YYNGEE, per germline. With 4 bases clipped from V and 5 bases from J, the junction kept 2 bases outside the gene matches. This CDR3 has 14 residues. The CDR3 reads CASSSGLADNEQFF. The DNA of the CDR3 is TGTGCCAGCAGCTCGGGACTAGCGGACAATGAGCAGTTCTTC.

This clone appeared a single time. At one end the junction does not follow the germline gene, possibly because of a read error. CDR3 in amino acids: CASSAGRSSYNEQFF. The CDR3 coding sequence is TGTGCTAGCAGCGCCGGACGAAGCTCCTACAATGAGCAGTTCTTC. The chain joins TRBV7-7 to TRBJ2-1; D is uncertain. The CDR3 runs to 15 residues. CDR1 is SSHAT and CDR2 is FNYEAQ in the germline V gene (reference sequence).

The rearrangement joins TRBV4-3 to TRBJ2-1; 8 bases align to TRBD1. Germline lookup yields CDR1 LGHNA and CDR2 YSLEER. The V gene end was trimmed by 0 bases and the J gene end by 6 bases; junction bases not matched to a gene: 4. The CDR3 is made up of 15 amino acids. CDR3 sequence reads: CASSQDIGQGNEQFF. The DNA for the CDR3 is TGCGCCAGCAGCCAAGATATCGGACAGGGCAATGAGCAGTTCTTC.

V usage is TRBV15 and J usage is TRBJ2-7; 9 bases align to TRBD2. CDR1 and CDR2 (germline): LNHNV, YYDKDF (reference sequence). This CDR3 comprises 14 residues. J gave up 1 base and V 8 bases, and 6 bases lay outside the gene matches. The CDR3 spells CATSPSGESYEQYF. CDR3 nucleotide sequence: TGTGCCACCTCGCCTAGCGGGGAATCCTACGAGCAGTACTTC.

This CDR3 reads CASREEAEAFYNEQFF. The CDR3, as DNA: TGTGCCAGTAGGGAGGAAGCGGAGGCTTTCTACAATGAGCAGTTCTTC. The V and J genes are TRBV19 and TRBJ2-1, with D possibly being TRBD2 (5 bases). V was clipped by 6 bases and J by 3 bases, with 18 bases between them. CDR1 and CDR2 from the germline V gene are LNHDA and SQIVND (reference sequence). This CDR3 comprises 16 residues. Together with reference TRBV19 and TRBJ2-1, the CDR3 gives the full variable domain: DGGITQSPKYLFRKEGQNVTLSCEQNLNHDAMYWYRQDPGQGLRLIYYSQIVNDFQKGDIAEGYSVSREKKESFPLTVTSAQKNPTAFYLCASREEAEAFYNEQFFGPGTRLTVL.

The CDR3 loop is CASSTTGDIQYF. The CDR3 bases are TGTGCCAGCAGTACGACAGGGGACATTCAGTACTTC. The rearrangement joins TRBV27 to TRBJ2-4, with 8 bases fitting TRBD1. Germline CDR1 reads MNHEY; CDR2 reads SMNVEV (reference sequence). The CDR3 is made up of 12 amino acids. Losses at the gene ends were 5 bases for V and 8 bases for J; bases not matched to a gene: 2.

Only one count was recorded for this clone. This CDR3 reads CASSQDLSSGNTIYF. DNA of the CDR3: TGCGCCAGCAGCCAAGATTTAAGCTCTGGAAACACCATATATTTT. The J gene is TRBJ1-3, the V gene TRBV4-3, with D unresolved. The CDR3 sequence is 15 residues long. V was pared by 0 bases and J by 0 bases, with 6 bases between. CDR1 is LGHNA, CDR2 YSLEER, per germline.

The chain uses TRBV23-1 and TRBJ1-4, with a weak D call TRBD1 (6 bases). TRBV23-1 is an ORF for which the function is uncertain. The V end was cut by 3 bases, the J end by 14 bases, with 16 bases between. This CDR3 has 13 residues. The CDR3 loop is CASSHYLGAQLFF. CDR3 in DNA: TGCGCCAGCAGTCATTACCTGGGGGCCCAGCTGTTTTTT.

The chain has TRBV25-1 and TRBJ1-2; D is unclear. V was trimmed by 7 bases and J by 7 bases, leaving 16 bases between them. Looked up from germline, CDR1 is MGHDK and CDR2 is SYGVNS. The CDR3 contains 13 residues. CDR3 bases: TGTGCCAGCACCCTCGGTGCCTCCCGTGGCTACACCTTC. Protein: CASTLGASRGYTF.

The V and J genes are TRBV11-3 and TRBJ2-7; TRBD1 matches 8 bases. After removal of 3 bases from V and 0 bases from J, the junction contained 13 bases not matched to a gene. There are 18 residues in the CDR3. Per germline, CDR1 SGHNT and CDR2 YENEEA. The DNA for the CDR3 is TGTGCCAGCAGCTTCCTACCGGGGACAGGCCTAAGCTCCTACGAGCAGTACTTC. It translates to CASSFLPGTGLSSYEQYF. Together with reference TRBV11-3 and TRBJ2-7, the CDR3 gives the full variable domain: EAGVVQSPRYKIIEKKQPVAFWCNPISGHNTLYWYLQNLGQGPELLIRYENEEAVDDSQLPKDRFSAERLKGVDSTLKIQPAELGDSAVYLCASSFLPGTGLSSYEQYFGPGTRLTVT.

The rearrangement links TRBV27 to TRBJ2-1, with TRBD1 as a possible D gene (6 bases). Germline loops: CDR1 MNHEY, CDR2 SMNVEV (reference sequence). The V end lost 3 bases, the J end lost 2 bases, and 11 bases lay between the germline ends. The CDR3 consists of 15 residues. DNA of the CDR3: TGTGCCAGCAGTTTGGCAGGGGACGCCTACAATGAGCAGTTCTTC. The encoded protein is CASSLAGDAYNEQFF.

The gene calls are TRBV6-6 and TRBJ2-3; D unresolved. The CDR3 has 13 residues. The germline CDR1 and CDR2 sequences are MNHNY and SVGAGI (reference sequence). V lost 0 bases, J lost 9 bases, and 10 bases lay in between. The CDR3 region is CASSYSSQGTQYF. CDR3 in DNA: TGTGCCAGCAGTTACTCTAGTCAAGGGACGCAGTATTTT.